This T cell receptor beta chain was retrieved from a study of technical replicates of blood from a few donors. Libraries were prepared by immunoSEQ multiplex PCR; TCRdb keeps only in-frame clonotypes and omits some of them. The data hold 87,000 or so clones, with around 92% observed a single time. V lost 2 bases to trimming and J lost 2 bases; unmatched junction nucleotides: 2. This CDR3 has 14 amino acids. The germline V gene encodes CDR1 SGHTS and CDR2 YDEGEE. The receptor was isolated from a human donor in good health. The specimen was T cells isolated from PBMCs. The chain carries TRBV5-8 and TRBJ2-5, with 8 bases lining up with TRBD2. CDR3 protein: CASSLLAAQETQYF. CDR3 sequence (DNA): TGTGCCAGCAGCTTACTAGCGGCGCAAGAGACCCAGTACTTC.